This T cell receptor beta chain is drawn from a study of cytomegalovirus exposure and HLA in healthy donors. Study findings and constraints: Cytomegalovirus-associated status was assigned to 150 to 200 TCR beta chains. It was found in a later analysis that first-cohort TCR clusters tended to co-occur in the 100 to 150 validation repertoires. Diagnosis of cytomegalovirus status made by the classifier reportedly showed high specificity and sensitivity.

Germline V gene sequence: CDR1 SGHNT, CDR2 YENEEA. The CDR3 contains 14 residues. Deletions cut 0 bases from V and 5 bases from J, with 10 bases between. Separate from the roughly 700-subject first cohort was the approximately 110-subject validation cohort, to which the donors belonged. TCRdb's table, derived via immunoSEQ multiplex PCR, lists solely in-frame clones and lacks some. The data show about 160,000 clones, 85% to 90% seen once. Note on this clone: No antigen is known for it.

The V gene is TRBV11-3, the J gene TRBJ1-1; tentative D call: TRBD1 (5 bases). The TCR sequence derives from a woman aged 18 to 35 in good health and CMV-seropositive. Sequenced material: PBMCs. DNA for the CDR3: TGTGCCAGCAGCTTAGAACCAGGGTTGACTGAAGCTTTCTTT. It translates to CASSLEPGLTEAFF.